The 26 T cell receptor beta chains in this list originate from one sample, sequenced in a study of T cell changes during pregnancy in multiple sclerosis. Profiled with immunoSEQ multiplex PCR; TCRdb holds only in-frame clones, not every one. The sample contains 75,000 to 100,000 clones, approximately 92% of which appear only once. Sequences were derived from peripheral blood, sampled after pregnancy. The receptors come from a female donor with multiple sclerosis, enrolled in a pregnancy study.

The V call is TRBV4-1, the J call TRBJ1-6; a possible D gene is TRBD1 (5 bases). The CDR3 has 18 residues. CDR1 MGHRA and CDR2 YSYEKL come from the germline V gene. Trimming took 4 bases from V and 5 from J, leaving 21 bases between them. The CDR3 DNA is TGCGCCAGCAGCCCGGGAGGGGCTCGGGTGGTAAATAATTCACCCCTCCACTTT. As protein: CASSPGGARVVNNSPLHF.

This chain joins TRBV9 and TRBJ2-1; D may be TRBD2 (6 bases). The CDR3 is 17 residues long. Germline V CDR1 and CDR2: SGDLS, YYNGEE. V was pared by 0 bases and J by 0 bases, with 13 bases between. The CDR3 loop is CASSVGVGGASYNEQFF. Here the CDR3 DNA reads TGTGCCAGCAGCGTAGGTGTCGGCGGGGCCTCCTACAATGAGCAGTTCTTC.

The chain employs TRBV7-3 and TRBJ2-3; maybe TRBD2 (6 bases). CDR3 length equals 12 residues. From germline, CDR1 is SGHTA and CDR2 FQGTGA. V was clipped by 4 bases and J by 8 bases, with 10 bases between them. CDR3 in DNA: TGTGCCAGCAGCTCGGGGGTTGGTACGCAGTATTTT. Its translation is CASSSGVGTQYF.

In DNA, the CDR3 is TGCGCCAGCATTTCGACAGGGGAGACCACCGGGGAGCTGTTTTTT. Encoded protein: CASISTGETTGELFF. This chain connects TRBV23-1 to TRBJ2-2, with TRBD1 matching over 8 bases. TRBV23-1 is recorded as an ORF, its role being uncertain. V shed 7 bases and J 4 bases; nucleotides not matched to a gene: 8. The CDR3 length is 15 residues.

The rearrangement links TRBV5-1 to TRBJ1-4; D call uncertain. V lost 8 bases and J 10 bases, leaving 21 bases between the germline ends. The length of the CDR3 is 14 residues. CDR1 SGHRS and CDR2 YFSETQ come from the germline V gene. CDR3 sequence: CASSGRTAEGKLFF. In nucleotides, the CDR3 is TGCGCCAGTTCCGGAAGGACGGCCGAGGGAAAACTGTTTTTT.

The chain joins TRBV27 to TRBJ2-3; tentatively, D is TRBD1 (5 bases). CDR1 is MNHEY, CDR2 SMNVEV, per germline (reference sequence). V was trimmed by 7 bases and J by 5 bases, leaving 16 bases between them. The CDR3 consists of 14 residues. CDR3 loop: CASTLGPLGDTQYF. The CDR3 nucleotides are TGTGCCAGCACCCTGGGGCCCCTGGGAGATACGCAGTATTTT.

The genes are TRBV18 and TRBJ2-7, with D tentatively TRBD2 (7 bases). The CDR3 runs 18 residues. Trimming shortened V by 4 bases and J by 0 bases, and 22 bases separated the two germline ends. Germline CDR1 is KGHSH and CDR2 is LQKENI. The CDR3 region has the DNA TGTGCCAGCTCACTAACCAACGGGGCGGGGGACATCTCCTACGAGCAGTACTTC. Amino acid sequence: CASSLTNGAGDISYEQYF.

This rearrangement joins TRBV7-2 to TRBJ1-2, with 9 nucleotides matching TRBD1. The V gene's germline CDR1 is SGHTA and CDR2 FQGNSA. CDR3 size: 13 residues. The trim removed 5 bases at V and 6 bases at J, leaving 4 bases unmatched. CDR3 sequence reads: CASSPGQGHGYTF. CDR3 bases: TGTGCCAGCAGCCCGGGACAGGGTCATGGCTACACCTTC.

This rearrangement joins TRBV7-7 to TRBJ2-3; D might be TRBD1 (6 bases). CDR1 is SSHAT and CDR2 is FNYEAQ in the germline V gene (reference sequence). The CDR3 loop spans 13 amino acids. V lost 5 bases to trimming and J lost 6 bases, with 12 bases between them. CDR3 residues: CASSLGAGDTQYF. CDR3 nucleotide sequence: TGTGCCAGCAGCCTGGGGGCCGGGGATACGCAGTATTTT.

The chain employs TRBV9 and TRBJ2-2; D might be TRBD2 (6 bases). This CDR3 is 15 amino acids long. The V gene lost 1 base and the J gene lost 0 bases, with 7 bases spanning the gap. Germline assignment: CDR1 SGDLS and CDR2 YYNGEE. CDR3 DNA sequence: TGTGCCAGCAGCGTAACGGGGGCGAACACCGGGGAGCTGTTTTTT. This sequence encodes CASSVTGANTGELFF.

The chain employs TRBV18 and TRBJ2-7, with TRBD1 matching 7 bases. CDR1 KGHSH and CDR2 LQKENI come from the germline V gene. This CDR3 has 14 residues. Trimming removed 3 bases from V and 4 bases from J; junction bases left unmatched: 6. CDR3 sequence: CASSPSDRKYEQYF. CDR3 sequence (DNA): TGTGCCAGCTCACCGTCGGACAGGAAATACGAGCAGTACTTC.

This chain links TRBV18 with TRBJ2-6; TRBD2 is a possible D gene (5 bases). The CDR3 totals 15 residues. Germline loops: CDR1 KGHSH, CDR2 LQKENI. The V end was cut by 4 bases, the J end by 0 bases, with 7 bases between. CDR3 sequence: CASSLGSSGANVLTF. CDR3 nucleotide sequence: TGTGCCAGCTCACTAGGGAGCTCTGGGGCCAACGTCCTGACTTTC.

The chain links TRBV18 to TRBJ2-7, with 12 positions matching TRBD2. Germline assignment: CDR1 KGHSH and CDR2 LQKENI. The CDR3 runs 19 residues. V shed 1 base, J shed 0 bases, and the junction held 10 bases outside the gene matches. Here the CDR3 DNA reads TGTGCCAGCTCACCACGTGCGGGACTAGCGGGCCTCAGCTCCTACGAGCAGTACTTC. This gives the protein CASSPRAGLAGLSSYEQYF.

The CDR3 is CSDGSTGVGIETQYF. CDR3 nucleotides: TGCAGCGACGGAAGCACAGGGGTGGGCATCGAGACCCAGTACTTC. The genes are TRBV29-1 and TRBJ2-5, with TRBD1 matching over 7 bases. V shed 7 bases and J 5 bases; nucleotides not matched to a gene: 16. Per germline, CDR1 SQVTM and CDR2 ANQGSEA. The length of the CDR3 is 15 residues.

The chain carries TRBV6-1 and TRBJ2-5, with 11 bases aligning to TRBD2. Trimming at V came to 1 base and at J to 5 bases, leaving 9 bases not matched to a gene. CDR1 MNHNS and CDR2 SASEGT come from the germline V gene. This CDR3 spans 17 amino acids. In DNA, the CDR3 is TGTGCCAGCAGTGAAGATCGACTAGCGGGACTTGTGGAGACCCAGTACTTC. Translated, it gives CASSEDRLAGLVETQYF.

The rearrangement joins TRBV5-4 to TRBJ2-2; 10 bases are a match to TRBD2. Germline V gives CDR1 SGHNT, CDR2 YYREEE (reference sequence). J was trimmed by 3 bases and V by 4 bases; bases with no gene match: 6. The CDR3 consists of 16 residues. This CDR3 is CASSPWTSGDTGELFF. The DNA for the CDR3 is TGTGCCAGCAGCCCTTGGACTAGCGGAGACACCGGGGAGCTGTTTTTT.

CDR3 residues: CASSGTGLWGGYTF. CDR3 in DNA: TGTGCCAGCAGTGGGACAGGGCTTTGGGGAGGCTACACCTTC. V gene TRBV6-1 combines with J gene TRBJ1-2, with TRBD1 matching over 8 bases. CDR3 length: 14 residues. The V gene end was trimmed by 4 bases and the J gene end by 8 bases; junction bases not matched to a gene: 9. Germline V CDR1 and CDR2: MNHNS, SASEGT.

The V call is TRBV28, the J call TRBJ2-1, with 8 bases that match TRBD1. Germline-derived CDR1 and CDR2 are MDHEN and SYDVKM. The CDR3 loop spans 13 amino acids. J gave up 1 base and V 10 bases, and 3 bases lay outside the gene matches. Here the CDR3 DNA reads TGTGCCACCCGACAGGGGTCCTACAATGAGCAGTTCTTC. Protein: CATRQGSYNEQFF.

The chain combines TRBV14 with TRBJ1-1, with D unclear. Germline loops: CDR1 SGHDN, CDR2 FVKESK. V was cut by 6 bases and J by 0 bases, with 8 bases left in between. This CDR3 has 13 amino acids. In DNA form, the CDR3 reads TGTGCCAGCAGGGAGGGCATGAACACTGAAGCTTTCTTT. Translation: CASREGMNTEAFF.

The CDR3 reads CASTLQGMVSEAFF. DNA for the CDR3: TGTGCCAGCACACTACAGGGGATGGTCTCTGAAGCTTTCTTT. The chain links TRBV6-1 to TRBJ1-1, with 7 bases fitting TRBD1. J was trimmed by 6 bases and V by 7 bases; bases with no gene match: 11. Germline CDR1 reads MNHNS; CDR2 reads SASEGT. The length of the CDR3 is 14 residues.

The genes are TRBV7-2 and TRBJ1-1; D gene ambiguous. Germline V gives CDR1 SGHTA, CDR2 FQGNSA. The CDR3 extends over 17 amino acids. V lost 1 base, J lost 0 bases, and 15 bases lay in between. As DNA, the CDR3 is TGTGCCAGCAGCTTAGGTGGTTGGCAGGTGATGAACACTGAAGCTTTCTTT. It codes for CASSLGGWQVMNTEAFF.

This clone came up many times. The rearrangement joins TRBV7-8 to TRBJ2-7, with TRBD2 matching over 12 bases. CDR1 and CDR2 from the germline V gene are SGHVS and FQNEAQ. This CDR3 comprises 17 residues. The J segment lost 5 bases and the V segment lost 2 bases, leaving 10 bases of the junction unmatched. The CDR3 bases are TGTGCCAGCAGCTTAACCCCGACTAGCGGGGGCCTCCACGAGCAGTACTTC. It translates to CASSLTPTSGGLHEQYF.

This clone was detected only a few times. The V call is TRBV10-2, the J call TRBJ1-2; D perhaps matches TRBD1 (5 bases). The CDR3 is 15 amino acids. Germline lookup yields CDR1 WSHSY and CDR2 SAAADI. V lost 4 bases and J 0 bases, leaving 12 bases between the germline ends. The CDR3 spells CASSGSREANYGYTF. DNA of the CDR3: TGCGCCAGCAGTGGATCCAGGGAGGCTAACTATGGCTACACCTTC.

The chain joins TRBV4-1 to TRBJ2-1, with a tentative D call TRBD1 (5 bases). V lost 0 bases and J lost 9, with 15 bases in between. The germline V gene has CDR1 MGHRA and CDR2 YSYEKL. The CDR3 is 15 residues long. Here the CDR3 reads CASSQDHGRQGEQFF. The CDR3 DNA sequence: TGCGCCAGCAGCCAAGATCACGGCCGTCAGGGTGAGCAGTTCTTC.

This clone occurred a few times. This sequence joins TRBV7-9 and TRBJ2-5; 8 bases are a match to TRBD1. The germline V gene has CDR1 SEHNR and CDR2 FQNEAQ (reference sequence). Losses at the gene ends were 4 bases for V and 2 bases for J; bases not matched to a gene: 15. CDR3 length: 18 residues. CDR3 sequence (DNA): TGTGCCAGCAGCTCCCCCAGGGGGCGCCCCTCGGGTCAAGAGACCCAGTACTTC. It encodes CASSSPRGRPSGQETQYF.

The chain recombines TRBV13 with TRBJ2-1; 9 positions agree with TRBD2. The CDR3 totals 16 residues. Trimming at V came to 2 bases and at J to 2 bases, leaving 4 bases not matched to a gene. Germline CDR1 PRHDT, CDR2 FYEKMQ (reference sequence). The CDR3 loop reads CASSLSGGGAYNEQFF. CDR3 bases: TGTGCCAGCAGCTTATCCGGCGGGGGGGCCTACAATGAGCAGTTCTTC.